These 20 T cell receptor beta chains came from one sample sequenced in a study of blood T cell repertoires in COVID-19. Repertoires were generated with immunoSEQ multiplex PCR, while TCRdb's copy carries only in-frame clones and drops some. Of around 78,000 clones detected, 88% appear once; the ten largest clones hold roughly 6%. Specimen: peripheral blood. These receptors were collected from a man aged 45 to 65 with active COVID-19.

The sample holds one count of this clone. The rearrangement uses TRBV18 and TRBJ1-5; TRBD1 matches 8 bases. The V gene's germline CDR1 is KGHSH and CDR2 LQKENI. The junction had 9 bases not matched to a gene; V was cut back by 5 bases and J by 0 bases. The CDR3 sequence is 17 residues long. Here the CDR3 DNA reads TGTGCCAGCTCATCTGACAGGGGAGGGTATAGCAATCAGCCCCAGCATTTT. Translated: CASSSDRGGYSNQPQHF.

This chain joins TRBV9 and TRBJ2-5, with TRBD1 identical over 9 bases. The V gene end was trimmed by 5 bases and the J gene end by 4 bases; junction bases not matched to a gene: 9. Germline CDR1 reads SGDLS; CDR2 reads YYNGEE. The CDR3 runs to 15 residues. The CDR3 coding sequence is TGTGCCAGCAGTGCAACAGGGGGCCGTTTAGAGACCCAGTACTTC. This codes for CASSATGGRLETQYF.

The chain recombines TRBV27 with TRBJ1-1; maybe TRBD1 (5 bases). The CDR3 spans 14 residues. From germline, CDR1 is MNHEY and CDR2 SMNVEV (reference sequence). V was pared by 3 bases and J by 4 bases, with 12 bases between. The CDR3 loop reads CASSFRRDATEAFF. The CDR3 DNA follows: TGTGCCAGCAGTTTTAGGAGGGACGCCACTGAAGCTTTCTTT.

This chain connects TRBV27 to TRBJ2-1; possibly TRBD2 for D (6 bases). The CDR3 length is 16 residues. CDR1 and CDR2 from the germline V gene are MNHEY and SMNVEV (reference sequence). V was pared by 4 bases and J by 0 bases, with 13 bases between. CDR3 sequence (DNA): TGTGCCAGCAGTTGGTTAGCGGTTAGCTCCTACAATGAGCAGTTCTTC. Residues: CASSWLAVSSYNEQFF.

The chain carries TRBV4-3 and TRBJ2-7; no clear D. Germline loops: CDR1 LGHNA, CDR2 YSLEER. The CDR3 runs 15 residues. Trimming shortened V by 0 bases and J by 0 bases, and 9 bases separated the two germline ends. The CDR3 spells CASSQDFTSSYEQYF. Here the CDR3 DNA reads TGCGCCAGCAGCCAAGATTTTACAAGCTCCTACGAGCAGTACTTC.

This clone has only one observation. Here the CDR3 reads CASSLGRGLRWEQYF. In nucleotides, the CDR3 is TGTGCCAGCAGCTTAGGGAGGGGGCTAAGATGGGAGCAGTACTTC. The rearrangement joins TRBV7-9 to TRBJ2-7, with a weak D call TRBD1 (7 bases). The V end lost 1 base, the J end lost 7 bases, and 17 bases lay between the germline ends. Germline V gives CDR1 SEHNR, CDR2 FQNEAQ (reference sequence). The CDR3 consists of 15 residues.

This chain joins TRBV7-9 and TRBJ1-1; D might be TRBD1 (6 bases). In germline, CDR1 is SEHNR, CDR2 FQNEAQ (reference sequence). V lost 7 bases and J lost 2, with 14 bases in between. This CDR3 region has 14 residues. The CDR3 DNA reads TGTGCCAGCACCGAACAGGGAATTAACACTGAAGCTTTCTTT. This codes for CASTEQGINTEAFF.

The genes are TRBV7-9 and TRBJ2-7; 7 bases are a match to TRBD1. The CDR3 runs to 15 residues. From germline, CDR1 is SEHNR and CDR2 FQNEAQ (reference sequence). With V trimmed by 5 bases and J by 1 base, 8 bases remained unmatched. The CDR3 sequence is CASSHTGAGSYEQYF. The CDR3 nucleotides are TGTGCCAGCAGCCACACAGGGGCCGGGTCCTACGAGCAGTACTTC.

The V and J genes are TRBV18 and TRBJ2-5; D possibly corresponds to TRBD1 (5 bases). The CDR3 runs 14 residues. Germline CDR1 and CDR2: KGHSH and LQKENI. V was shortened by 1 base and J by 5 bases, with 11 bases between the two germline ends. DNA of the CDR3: TGTGCCAGCTCACCACAAAGGGGTTGGGAGACCCAGTACTTC. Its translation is CASSPQRGWETQYF.

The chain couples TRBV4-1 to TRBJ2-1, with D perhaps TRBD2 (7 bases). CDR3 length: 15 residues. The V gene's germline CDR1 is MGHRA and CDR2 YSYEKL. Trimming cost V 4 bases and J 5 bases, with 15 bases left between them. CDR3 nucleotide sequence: TGCGCCAGCAGCCCCCCGAGCGGGGACAACAATGAGCAGTTCTTC. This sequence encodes CASSPPSGDNNEQFF.

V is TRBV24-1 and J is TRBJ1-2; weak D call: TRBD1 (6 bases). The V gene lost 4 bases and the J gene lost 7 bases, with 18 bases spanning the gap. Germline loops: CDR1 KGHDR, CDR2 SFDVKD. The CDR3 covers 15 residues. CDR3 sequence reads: CATSDHTLQGCGYTF. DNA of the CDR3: TGTGCCACCAGTGACCATACACTACAGGGCTGTGGCTACACCTTC.

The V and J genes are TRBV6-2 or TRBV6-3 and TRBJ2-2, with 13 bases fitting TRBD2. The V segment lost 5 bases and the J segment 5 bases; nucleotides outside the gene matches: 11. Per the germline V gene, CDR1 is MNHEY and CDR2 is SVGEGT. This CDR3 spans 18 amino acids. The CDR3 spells CASSPGLAGPPGTGELFF. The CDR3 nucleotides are TGTGCCAGCAGTCCGGGACTAGCGGGACCCCCGGGAACCGGGGAGCTGTTTTTT.

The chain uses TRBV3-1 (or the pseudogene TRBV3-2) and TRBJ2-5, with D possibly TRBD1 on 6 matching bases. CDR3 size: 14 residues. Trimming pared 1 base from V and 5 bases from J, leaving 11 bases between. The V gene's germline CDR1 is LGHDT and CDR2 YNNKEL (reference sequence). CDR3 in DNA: TGTGCCAGCAGCCAAGCACAGGGCCATGAGACCCAGTACTTC. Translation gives CASSQAQGHETQYF.

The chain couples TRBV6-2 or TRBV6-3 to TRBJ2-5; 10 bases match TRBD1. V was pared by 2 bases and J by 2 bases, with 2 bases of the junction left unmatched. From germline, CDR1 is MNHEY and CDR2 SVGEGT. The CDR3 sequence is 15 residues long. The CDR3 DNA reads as TGTGCCAGCAGTTACGACAGGGGGCCACAAGAGACCCAGTACTTC. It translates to CASSYDRGPQETQYF.

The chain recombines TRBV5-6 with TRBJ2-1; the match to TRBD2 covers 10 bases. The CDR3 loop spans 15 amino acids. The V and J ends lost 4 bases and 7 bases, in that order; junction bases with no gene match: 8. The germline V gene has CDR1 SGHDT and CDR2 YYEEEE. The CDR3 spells CASSLAGVRGNEQFF. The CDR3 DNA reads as TGTGCCAGCAGCCTAGCGGGAGTGAGGGGAAATGAGCAGTTCTTC.

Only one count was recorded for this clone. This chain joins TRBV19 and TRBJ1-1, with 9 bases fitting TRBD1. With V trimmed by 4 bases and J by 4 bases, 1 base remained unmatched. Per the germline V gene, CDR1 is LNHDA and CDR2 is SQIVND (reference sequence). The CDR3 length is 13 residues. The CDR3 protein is CASSTDRGTEAFF. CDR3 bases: TGTGCCAGTAGTACGGACAGGGGCACTGAAGCTTTCTTT.

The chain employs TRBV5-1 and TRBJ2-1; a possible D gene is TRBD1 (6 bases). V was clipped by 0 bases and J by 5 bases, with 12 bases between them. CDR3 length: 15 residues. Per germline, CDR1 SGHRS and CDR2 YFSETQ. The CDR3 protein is CASSLAPQGNNEQFF. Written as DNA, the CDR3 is TGCGCCAGCAGCTTGGCACCACAGGGAAACAATGAGCAGTTCTTC.

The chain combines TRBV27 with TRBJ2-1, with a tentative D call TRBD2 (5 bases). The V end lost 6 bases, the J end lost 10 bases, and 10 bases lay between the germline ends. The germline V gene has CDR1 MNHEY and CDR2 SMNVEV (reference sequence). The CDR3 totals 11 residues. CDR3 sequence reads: CASSIGGEQFF. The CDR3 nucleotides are TGTGCCAGCAGCATAGGCGGGGAGCAGTTCTTC.

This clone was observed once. CDR3 in amino acids: CASRLDRISTDTQYF. Written as DNA, the CDR3 is TGTGCCAGCAGGTTGGACAGGATCTCCACAGATACGCAGTATTTT. The chain combines TRBV7-8 with TRBJ2-3, with 7 positions matching TRBD1. This CDR3 comprises 15 residues. CDR1 SGHVS and CDR2 FQNEAQ come from the germline V gene. V gave up 6 bases and J gave up 2 bases; unmatched junction bases: 8.

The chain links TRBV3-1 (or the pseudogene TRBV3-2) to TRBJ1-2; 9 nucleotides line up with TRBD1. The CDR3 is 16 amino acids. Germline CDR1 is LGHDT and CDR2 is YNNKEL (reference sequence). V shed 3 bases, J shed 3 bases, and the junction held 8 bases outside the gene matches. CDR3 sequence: CASSQMTGGGDYGYTF. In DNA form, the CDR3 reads TGTGCCAGCAGCCAGATGACAGGGGGTGGAGACTATGGCTACACCTTC.